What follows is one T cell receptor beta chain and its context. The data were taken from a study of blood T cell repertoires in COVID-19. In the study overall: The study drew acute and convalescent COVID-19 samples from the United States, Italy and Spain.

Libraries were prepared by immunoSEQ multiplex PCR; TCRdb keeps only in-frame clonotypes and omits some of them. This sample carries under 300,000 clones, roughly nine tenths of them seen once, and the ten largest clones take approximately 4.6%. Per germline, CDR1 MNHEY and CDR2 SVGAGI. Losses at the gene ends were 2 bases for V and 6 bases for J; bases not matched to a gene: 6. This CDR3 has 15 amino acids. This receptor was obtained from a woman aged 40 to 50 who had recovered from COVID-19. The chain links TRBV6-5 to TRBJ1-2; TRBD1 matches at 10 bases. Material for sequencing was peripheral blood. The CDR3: CASSYTPGTGDGYTF. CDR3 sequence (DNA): TGTGCCAGCAGTTACACGCCCGGGACAGGGGATGGCTACACCTTC.